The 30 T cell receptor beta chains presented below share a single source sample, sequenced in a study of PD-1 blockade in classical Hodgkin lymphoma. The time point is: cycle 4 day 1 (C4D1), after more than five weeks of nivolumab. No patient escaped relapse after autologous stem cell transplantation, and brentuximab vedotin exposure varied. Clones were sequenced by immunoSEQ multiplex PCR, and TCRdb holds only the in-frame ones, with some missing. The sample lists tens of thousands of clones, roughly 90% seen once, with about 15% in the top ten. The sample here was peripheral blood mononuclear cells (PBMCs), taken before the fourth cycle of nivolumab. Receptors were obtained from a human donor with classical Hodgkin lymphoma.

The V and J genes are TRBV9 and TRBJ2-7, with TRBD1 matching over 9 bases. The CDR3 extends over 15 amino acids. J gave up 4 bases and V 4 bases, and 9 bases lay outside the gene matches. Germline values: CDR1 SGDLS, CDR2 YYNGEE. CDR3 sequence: CASSLYGQGIYEQYF. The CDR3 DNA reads TGTGCCAGCAGCTTATACGGACAGGGGATTTACGAGCAGTACTTC.

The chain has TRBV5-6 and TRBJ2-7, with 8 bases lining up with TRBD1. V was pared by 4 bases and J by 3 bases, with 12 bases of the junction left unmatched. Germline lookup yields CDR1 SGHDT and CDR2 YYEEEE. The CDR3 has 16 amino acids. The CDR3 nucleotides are TGTGCCAGCAGCCCCGGACAGGGTAGAGTATTCTACGAGCAGTACTTC. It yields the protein CASSPGQGRVFYEQYF.

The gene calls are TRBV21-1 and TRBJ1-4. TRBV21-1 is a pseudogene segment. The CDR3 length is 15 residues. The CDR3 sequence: CASSSVGGRLEKLFF. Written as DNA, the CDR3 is TGTGCCAGCAGCTCGGTAGGGGGGCGCCTAGAAAAACTGTTTTTT.

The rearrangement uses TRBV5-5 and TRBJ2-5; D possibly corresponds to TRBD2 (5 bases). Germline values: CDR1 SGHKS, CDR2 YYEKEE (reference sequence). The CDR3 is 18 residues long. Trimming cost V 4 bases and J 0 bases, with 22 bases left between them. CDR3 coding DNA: TGTGCCAGCAGCCTTGGCCCAGCGGACCCCCTGTACCAAGAGACCCAGTACTTC. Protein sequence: CASSLGPADPLYQETQYF.

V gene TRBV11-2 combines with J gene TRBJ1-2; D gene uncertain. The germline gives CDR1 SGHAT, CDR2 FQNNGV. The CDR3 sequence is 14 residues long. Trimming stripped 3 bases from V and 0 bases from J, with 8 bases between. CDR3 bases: TGTGCCAGCAGCTTTAGAGATCCTAACTATGGCTACACCTTC. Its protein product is CASSFRDPNYGYTF.

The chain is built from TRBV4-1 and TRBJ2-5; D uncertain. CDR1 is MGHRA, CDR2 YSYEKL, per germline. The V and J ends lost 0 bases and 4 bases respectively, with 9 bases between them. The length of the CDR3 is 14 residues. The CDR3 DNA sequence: TGCGCCAGCAGCCAAGATCCCATCAGAGAGACCCAGTACTTC. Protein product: CASSQDPIRETQYF.

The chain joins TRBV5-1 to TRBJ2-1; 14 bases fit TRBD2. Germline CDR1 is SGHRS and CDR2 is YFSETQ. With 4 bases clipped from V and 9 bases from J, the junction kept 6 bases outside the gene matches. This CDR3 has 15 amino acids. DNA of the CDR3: TGCGCCAGCAGCCCCGGGACTAGCGGGAGAGCTGAGCAGTTCTTC. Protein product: CASSPGTSGRAEQFF.

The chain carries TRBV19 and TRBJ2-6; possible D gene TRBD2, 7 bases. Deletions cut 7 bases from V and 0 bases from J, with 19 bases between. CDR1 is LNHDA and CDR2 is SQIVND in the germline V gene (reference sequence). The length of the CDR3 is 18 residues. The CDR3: CASTTPRGAGSGANVLTF. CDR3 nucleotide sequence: TGTGCCAGTACCACCCCCCGGGGGGCCGGCTCTGGGGCCAACGTCCTGACTTTC.

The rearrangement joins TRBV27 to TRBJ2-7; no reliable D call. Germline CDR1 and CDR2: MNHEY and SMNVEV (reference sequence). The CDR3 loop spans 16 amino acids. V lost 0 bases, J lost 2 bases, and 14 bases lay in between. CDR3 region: CASSLSIGGFAYEQYF. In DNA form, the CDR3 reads TGTGCCAGCAGTTTATCAATAGGCGGTTTCGCCTACGAGCAGTACTTC.

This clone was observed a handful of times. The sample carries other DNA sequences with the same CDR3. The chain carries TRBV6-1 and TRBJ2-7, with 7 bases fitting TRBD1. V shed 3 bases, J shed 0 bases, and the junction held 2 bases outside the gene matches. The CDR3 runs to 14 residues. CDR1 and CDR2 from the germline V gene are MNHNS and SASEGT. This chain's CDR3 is CASSEGDSSYEQYF. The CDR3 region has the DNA TGTGCCAGCAGTGAGGGGGACAGCTCCTACGAGCAGTACTTC.

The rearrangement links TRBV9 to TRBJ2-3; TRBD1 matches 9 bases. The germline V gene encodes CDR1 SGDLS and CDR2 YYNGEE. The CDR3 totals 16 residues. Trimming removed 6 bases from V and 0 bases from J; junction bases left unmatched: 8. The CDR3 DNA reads TGTGCCAGCACCGCCCTGGGACAGGGCAGCACAGATACGCAGTATTTT. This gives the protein CASTALGQGSTDTQYF.

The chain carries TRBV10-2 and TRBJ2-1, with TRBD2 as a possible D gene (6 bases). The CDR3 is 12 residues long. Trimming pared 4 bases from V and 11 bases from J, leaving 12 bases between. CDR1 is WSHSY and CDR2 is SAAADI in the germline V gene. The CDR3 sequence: CASSGGGWQQFF. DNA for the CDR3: TGCGCCAGCAGTGGGGGAGGTTGGCAGCAGTTCTTC.

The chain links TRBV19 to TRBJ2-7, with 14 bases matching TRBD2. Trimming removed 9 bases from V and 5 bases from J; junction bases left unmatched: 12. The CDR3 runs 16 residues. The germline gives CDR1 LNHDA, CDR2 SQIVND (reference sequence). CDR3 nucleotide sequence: TGTGCCAGGGGGACTAGCGGGAGACCGGCTTCCAACGAGCAGTACTTC. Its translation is CARGTSGRPASNEQYF. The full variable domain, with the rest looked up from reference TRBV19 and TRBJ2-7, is DGGITQSPKYLFRKEGQNVTLSCEQNLNHDAMYWYRQDPGQGLRLIYYSQIVNDFQKGDIAEGYSVSREKKESFPLTVTSAQKNPTAFYLCARGTSGRPASNEQYFGPGTRLTVT.

In nucleotides, the CDR3 is TGTGCCAGCACCCCTTTCTACGAGCAGTACTTC. The encoded protein is CASTPFYEQYF. The J gene is TRBJ2-7, the V gene TRBV2, with D uncertain. CDR3 length equals 11 residues. Germline CDR1 is SNHLY and CDR2 is FYNNEI. V lost 7 bases, J lost 3 bases, and 7 bases lay in between.

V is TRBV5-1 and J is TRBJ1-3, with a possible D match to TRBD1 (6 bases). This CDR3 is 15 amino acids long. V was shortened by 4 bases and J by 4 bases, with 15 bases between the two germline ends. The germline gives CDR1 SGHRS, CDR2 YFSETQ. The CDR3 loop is CASSRQGGNGNTIYF. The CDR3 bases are TGCGCCAGCAGCCGCCAAGGGGGTAACGGAAACACCATATATTTT.

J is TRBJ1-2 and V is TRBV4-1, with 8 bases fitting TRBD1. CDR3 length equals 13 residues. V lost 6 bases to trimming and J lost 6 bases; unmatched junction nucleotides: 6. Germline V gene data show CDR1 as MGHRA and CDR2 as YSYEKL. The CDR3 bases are TGCGCCAGCAGTCCTGACAGGGGTCATGGCTACACCTTC. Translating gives CASSPDRGHGYTF.

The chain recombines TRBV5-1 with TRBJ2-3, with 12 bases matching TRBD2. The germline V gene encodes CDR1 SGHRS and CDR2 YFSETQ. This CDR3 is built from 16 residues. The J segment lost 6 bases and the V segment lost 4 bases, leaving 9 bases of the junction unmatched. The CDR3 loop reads CASSGGLAGLVDTQYF. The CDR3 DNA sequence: TGCGCCAGCAGCGGGGGACTAGCGGGTCTCGTGGATACGCAGTATTTT.

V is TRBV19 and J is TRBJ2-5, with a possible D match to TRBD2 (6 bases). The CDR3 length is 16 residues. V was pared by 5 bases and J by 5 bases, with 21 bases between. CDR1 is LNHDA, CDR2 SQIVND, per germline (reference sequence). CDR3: CASSPQPGLRPETQYF. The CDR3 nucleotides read TGTGCCAGTAGTCCACAACCGGGACTCCGGCCGGAGACCCAGTACTTC. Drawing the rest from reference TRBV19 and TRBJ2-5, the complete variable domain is DGGITQSPKYLFRKEGQNVTLSCEQNLNHDAMYWYRQDPGQGLRLIYYSQIVNDFQKGDIAEGYSVSREKKESFPLTVTSAQKNPTAFYLCASSPQPGLRPETQYFGPGTRLLVL.

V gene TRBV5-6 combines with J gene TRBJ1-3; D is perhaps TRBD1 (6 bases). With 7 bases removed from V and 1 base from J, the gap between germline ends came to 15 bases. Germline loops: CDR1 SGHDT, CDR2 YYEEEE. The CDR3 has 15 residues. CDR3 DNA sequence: TGTGCCAGCTCACAGGGTTTGGGATCTGGAAACACCATATATTTT. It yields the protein CASSQGLGSGNTIYF.

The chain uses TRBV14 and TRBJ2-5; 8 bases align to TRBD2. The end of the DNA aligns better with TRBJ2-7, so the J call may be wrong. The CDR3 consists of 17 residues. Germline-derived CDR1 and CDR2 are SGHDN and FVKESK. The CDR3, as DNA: TGTGCCAGCAGCCAACTTTTCAGCGGGAGCTCCTCCTACGAGCAGTACTTC. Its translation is CASSQLFSGSSSYEQYF.

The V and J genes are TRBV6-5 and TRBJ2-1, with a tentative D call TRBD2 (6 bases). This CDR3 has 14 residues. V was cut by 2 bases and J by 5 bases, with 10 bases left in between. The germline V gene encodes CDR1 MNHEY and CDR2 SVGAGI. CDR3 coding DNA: TGTGCCAGCAGTTACCCGGGACTGAACAATGAGCAGTTCTTC. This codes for CASSYPGLNNEQFF.

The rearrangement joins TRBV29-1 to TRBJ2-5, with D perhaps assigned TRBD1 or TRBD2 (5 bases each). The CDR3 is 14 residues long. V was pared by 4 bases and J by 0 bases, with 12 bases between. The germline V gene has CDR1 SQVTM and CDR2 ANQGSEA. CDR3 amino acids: CSVAGTLYQETQYF. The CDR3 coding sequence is TGCAGCGTTGCAGGGACGTTATACCAAGAGACCCAGTACTTC. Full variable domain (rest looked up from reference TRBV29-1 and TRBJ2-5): SAVISQKPSRDICQRGTSLTIQCQVDSQVTMMFWYRQQPGQSLTLIATANQGSEATYESGFVIDKFPISRPNLTFSTLTVSNMSPEDSSIYLCSVAGTLYQETQYFGPGTRLLVL.

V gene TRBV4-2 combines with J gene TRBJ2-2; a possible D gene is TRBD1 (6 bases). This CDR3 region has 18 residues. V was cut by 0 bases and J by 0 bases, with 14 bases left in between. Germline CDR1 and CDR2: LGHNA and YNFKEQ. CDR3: CASSQEVGAFANTGELFF. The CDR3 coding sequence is TGTGCCAGCAGCCAAGAGGTGGGGGCCTTCGCGAACACCGGGGAGCTGTTTTTT.

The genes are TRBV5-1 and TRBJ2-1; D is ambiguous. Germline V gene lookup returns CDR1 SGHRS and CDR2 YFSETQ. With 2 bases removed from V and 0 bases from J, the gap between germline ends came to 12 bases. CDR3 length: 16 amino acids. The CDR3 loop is CASSFRWKSSYNEQFF. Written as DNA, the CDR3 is TGCGCCAGCAGCTTTAGGTGGAAGAGCTCCTACAATGAGCAGTTCTTC.

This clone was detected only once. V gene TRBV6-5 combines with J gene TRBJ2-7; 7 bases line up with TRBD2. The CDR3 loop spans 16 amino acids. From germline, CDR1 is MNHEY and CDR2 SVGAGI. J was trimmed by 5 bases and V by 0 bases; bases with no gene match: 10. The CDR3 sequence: CASSYSTGLGSNEQYF. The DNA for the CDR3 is TGTGCCAGCAGTTACTCGACCGGACTAGGATCTAACGAGCAGTACTTC.

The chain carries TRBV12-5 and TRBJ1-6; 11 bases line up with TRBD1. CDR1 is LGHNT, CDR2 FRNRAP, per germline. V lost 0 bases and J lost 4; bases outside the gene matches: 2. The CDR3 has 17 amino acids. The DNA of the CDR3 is TGTGCTAGTGGTTTGGTAGGGACAGGGGGATATAATTCACCCCTCCACTTT. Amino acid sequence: CASGLVGTGGYNSPLHF.

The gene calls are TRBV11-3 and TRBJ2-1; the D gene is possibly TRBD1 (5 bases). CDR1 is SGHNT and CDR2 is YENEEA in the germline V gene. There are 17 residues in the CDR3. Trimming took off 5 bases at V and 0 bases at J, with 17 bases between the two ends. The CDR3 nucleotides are TGTGCCAGCAGCCCAGGGCCGAGAGTGAGCTCCTACAATGAGCAGTTCTTC. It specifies CASSPGPRVSSYNEQFF.

CDR3 loop: CASKVSTDTQYF. Written as DNA, the CDR3 is TGTGCCAGCAAGGTTAGCACAGATACGCAGTATTTT. This chain joins TRBV2 and TRBJ2-3; D call uncertain. Deletions cut 7 bases from V and 0 bases from J, with 5 bases between. From germline, CDR1 is SNHLY and CDR2 FYNNEI. The CDR3 is 12 amino acids.

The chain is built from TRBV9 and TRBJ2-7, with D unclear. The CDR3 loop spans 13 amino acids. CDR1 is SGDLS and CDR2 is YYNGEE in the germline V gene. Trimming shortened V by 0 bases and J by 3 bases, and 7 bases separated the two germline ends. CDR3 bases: TGTGCCAGCAGCGTAGAAAACAGCTACGAGCAGTACTTC. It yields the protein CASSVENSYEQYF.

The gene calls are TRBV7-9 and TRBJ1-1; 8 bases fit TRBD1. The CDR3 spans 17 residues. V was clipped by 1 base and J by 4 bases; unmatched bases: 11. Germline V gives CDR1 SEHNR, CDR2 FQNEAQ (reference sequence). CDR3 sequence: CASSLGSGGVMGTEAFF. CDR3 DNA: TGTGCCAGCAGCTTAGGGTCAGGGGGCGTCATGGGCACTGAAGCTTTCTTT.